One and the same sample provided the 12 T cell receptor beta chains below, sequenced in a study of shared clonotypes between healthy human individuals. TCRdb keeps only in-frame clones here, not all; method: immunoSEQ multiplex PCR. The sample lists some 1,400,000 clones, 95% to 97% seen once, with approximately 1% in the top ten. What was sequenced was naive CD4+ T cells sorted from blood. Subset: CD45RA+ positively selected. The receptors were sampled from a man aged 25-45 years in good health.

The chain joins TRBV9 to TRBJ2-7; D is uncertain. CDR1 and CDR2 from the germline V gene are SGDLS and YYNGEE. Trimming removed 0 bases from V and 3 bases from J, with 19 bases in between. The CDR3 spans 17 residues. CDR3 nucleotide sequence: TGTGCCAGCAGCGTAGGAGGAAGCCAGATCCCTGGCTACGAGCAGTACTTC. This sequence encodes CASSVGGSQIPGYEQYF.

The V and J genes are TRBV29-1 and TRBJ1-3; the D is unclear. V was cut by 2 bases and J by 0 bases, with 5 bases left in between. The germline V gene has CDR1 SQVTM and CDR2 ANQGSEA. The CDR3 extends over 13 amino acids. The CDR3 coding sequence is TGCAGCGTTGAACGCAGCTCTGGAAACACCATATATTTT. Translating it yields CSVERSSGNTIYF.

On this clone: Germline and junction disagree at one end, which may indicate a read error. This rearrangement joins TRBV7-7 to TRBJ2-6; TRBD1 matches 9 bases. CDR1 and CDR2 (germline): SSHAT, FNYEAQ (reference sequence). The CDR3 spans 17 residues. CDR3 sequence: CASSPGQGQVGANVLTF. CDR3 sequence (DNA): TGTGCTAGCAGCCCGGGACAGGGCCAAGTTGGGGCCAACGTCCTGACTTTC.

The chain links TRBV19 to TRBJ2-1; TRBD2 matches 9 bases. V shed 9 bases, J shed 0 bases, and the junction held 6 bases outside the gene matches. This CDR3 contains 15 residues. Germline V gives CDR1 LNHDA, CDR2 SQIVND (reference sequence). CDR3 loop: CASRLAASSYNEQFF. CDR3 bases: TGTGCCAGCCGACTAGCGGCGAGCTCCTACAATGAGCAGTTCTTC.

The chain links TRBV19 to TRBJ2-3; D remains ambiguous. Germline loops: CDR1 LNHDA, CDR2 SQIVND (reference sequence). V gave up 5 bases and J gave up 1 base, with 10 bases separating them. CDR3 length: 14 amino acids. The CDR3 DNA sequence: TGTGCCAGTAGTGTTGGCGGCGGCACAGATACGCAGTATTTT. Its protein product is CASSVGGGTDTQYF.

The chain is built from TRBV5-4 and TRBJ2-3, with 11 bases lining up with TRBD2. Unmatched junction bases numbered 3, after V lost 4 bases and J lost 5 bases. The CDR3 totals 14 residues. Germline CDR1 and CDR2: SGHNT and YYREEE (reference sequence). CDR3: CASSTGLAGDTQYF. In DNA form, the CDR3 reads TGTGCCAGCAGCACAGGACTAGCGGGAGATACGCAGTATTTT.

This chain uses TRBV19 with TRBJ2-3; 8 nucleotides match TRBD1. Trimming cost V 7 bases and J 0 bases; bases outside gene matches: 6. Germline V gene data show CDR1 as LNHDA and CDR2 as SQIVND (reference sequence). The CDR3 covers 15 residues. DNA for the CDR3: TGTGCCAGTAAACAGGGGGTTCTAAGCACAGATACGCAGTATTTT. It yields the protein CASKQGVLSTDTQYF.

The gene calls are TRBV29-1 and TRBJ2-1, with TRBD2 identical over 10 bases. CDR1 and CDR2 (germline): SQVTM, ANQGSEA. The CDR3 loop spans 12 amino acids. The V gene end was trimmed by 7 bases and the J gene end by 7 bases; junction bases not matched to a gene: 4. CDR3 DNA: TGCAGCGCCTGGACTAGCGGAAATGAGCAGTTCTTC. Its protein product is CSAWTSGNEQFF.

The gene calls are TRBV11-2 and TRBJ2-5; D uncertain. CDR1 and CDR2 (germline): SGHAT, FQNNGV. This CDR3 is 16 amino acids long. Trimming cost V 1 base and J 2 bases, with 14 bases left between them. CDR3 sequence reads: CASSLVWTSIQETQYF. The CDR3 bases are TGTGCCAGCAGCTTAGTATGGACGTCTATACAAGAGACCCAGTACTTC.

The CDR3 coding sequence is TGTGCCAGCAGCACCAGACTAGCGGGGAACTCCTACAATGAGCAGTTCTTC. Translation gives CASSTRLAGNSYNEQFF. This sequence joins TRBV7-2 and TRBJ2-1; TRBD2 matches 11 bases. The V segment lost 5 bases and the J segment 0 bases; nucleotides outside the gene matches: 6. This CDR3 spans 17 amino acids. CDR1 is SGHTA and CDR2 is FQGNSA in the germline V gene.

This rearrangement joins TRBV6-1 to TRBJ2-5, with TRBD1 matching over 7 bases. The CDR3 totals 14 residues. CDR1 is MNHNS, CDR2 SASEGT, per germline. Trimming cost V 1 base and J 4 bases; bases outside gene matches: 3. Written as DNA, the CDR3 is TGTGCCAGCAGTGAAGACCACAGGGGAGAGACCCAGTACTTC. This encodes CASSEDHRGETQYF.

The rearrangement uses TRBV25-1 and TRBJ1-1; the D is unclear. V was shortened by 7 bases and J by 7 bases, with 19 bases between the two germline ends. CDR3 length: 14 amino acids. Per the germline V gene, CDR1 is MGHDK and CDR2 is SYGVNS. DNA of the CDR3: TGTGCCAGCATAGCGAATACAGCGACCAATGAAGCTTTCTTT. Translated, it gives CASIANTATNEAFF.